This entry lists 23 T cell receptor beta chains sequenced from one sample in a study of control samples from healthy donors and cancer patients. Here immunoSEQ multiplex PCR was the method, and the copy in TCRdb shows in-frame clones only, minus some. The sample yields some 150,000 clones, roughly 94% seen once. Sequencing used PBMCs. The receptors here all came from a man aged 55-75 years with colorectal cancer.

The CDR3 is CASSLGGGIYNEQFF. CDR3 sequence (DNA): TGTGCCAGCTCACTAGGGGGGGGCATCTACAATGAGCAGTTCTTC. The chain joins TRBV18 to TRBJ2-1; D might be TRBD2 (7 bases). The length of the CDR3 is 15 residues. From germline, CDR1 is KGHSH and CDR2 LQKENI. Trimming took off 4 bases at V and 3 bases at J, with 13 bases between the two ends.

The chain joins TRBV27 to TRBJ1-6; D is undetermined. Trimming took off 1 base at V and 7 bases at J, with 14 bases between the two ends. Germline CDR1 is MNHEY and CDR2 is SMNVEV (reference sequence). This CDR3 is 16 amino acids long. The CDR3 is CASSLYSSGTNSPLHF. In nucleotides, the CDR3 is TGTGCCAGCAGTTTATACTCGTCAGGAACCAATTCACCCCTCCACTTT.

This clone was picked up one time. This chain connects TRBV29-1 to TRBJ1-1; 12 nucleotides match TRBD1. This CDR3 is built from 17 residues. From germline, CDR1 is SQVTM and CDR2 ANQGSEA. Trimming removed 6 bases from V and 4 bases from J; junction bases left unmatched: 15. The CDR3 region is CSVAGYTGTGGLTEAFF. In DNA, the CDR3 is TGCAGCGTGGCAGGGTACACCGGGACAGGGGGCCTCACTGAAGCTTTCTTT.

This chain joins TRBV11-2 and TRBJ1-2, with D perhaps TRBD1 (5 bases). Germline CDR1 SGHAT, CDR2 FQNNGV. CDR3 length equals 15 residues. The ends were cut back, 5 bases at V and 8 bases at J, with 21 bases in the middle. This chain's CDR3 is CASSVGVRGGGGYTF. In DNA, the CDR3 is TGTGCCAGCAGCGTTGGGGTTCGAGGTGGGGGAGGCTACACCTTC.

This chain joins TRBV6-5 and TRBJ1-2, with a weak D call TRBD1 (5 bases). There are 14 residues in the CDR3. Germline V gene lookup returns CDR1 MNHEY and CDR2 SVGAGI. Trimming shortened V by 8 bases and J by 4 bases, and 17 bases separated the two germline ends. CDR3 coding DNA: TGTGCCAGCGGAGACACTACAGGATCCTATGGCTACACCTTC. It codes for CASGDTTGSYGYTF.

The genes are TRBV2 and TRBJ2-7, with TRBD1 identical over 8 bases. In germline, CDR1 is SNHLY, CDR2 FYNNEI. V trimming: 6 bases; J trimming: 2 bases; junction bases outside the gene matches: 9. The CDR3 spans 15 residues. CDR3 DNA: TGTGCCAGCAGCCAGGGGGCTACTTCGACCTACGAGCAGTACTTC. It specifies CASSQGATSTYEQYF.

This clone occurred once. V gene TRBV10-3 combines with J gene TRBJ2-1; maybe TRBD1 (6 bases). The germline V gene has CDR1 ENHRY and CDR2 SYGVKD. The V end was cut by 7 bases, the J end by 4 bases, with 11 bases between. The CDR3 runs 13 residues. As DNA, the CDR3 is TGTGCCATCACCTCTGGACAGTACAATGAGCAGTTCTTC. Its protein product is CAITSGQYNEQFF.

This chain connects TRBV18 to TRBJ1-2; unclear D gene. CDR1 and CDR2 from the germline V gene are KGHSH and LQKENI. The CDR3 is made up of 12 amino acids. Trimming stripped 2 bases from V and 5 bases from J, with 6 bases between. CDR3 sequence reads: CASSPGSYGYTF. CDR3 DNA sequence: TGTGCCAGCTCACCAGGGTCGTATGGCTACACCTTC.

The chain uses TRBV3-1 (or the pseudogene TRBV3-2) and TRBJ1-5; D is unresolved. The CDR3 loop spans 12 amino acids. CDR1 is LGHDT, CDR2 YNNKEL, per germline (reference sequence). The V end lost 4 bases, the J end lost 2 bases, and 3 bases lay between the germline ends. The CDR3 coding sequence is TGTGCCAGCAGCCGGGGCAATCAGCCCCAGCATTTT. Translated: CASSRGNQPQHF.

The rearrangement links TRBV6-5 to TRBJ1-2; D is undetermined. The CDR3 consists of 13 residues. Trimming shortened V by 0 bases and J by 8 bases, and 10 bases separated the two germline ends. CDR1 is MNHEY, CDR2 SVGAGI, per germline. CDR3 bases: TGTGCCAGCAGTTACTCGAGTAGTAACGGCTACACCTTC. Amino acid sequence: CASSYSSSNGYTF.

J is TRBJ1-6 and V is TRBV24-1; 9 bases are a match to TRBD1. This CDR3 comprises 14 residues. Trimming at V came to 4 bases and at J to 9 bases, leaving 3 bases not matched to a gene. Germline V CDR1 and CDR2: KGHDR, SFDVKD. The CDR3 DNA reads as TGTGCCACCAGTGACGGACAGGGGCTTTCACCCCTCCACTTT. The encoded protein is CATSDGQGLSPLHF.

This chain connects TRBV5-1 to TRBJ2-2; 9 bases map to TRBD1. The CDR3 sequence is 15 residues long. V gave up 4 bases and J gave up 7 bases; unmatched junction bases: 8. Germline assignment: CDR1 SGHRS and CDR2 YFSETQ. DNA of the CDR3: TGCGCCAGCAGCCAACAGGGGGCTGGAGGCGGGGAGCTGTTTTTT. Its translation: CASSQQGAGGGELFF.

V and J are TRBV7-2 and TRBJ1-1; D unresolved. V lost 1 base and J lost 0, with 6 bases in between. The CDR3 runs to 14 residues. Per the germline V gene, CDR1 is SGHTA and CDR2 is FQGNSA. CDR3 bases: TGTGCCAGCAGCTTAGGGATGGTGAACACTGAAGCTTTCTTT. It yields the protein CASSLGMVNTEAFF.

The chain recombines TRBV18 with TRBJ2-7; TRBD2 is a possible D gene (6 bases). Per germline, CDR1 KGHSH and CDR2 LQKENI. There are 15 residues in the CDR3. V gave up 2 bases and J gave up 5 bases, with 16 bases separating them. The CDR3 reads CASSPTQGGPDEQYF. The DNA for the CDR3 is TGTGCCAGCTCACCAACTCAGGGAGGCCCGGACGAGCAGTACTTC.

The J gene is TRBJ1-1, the V gene TRBV30; D may be TRBD1 (5 bases). This CDR3 is built from 14 residues. Trimming left V 0 bases short and J 0 bases short, with 8 bases between. The germline V gene has CDR1 GTSNPN and CDR2 SVGIG (reference sequence). In DNA form, the CDR3 reads TGTGCCTGGAGTGTTACAGGCTTGAACACTGAAGCTTTCTTT. This codes for CAWSVTGLNTEAFF.

This clone was counted a single time. The chain combines TRBV29-1 with TRBJ1-4; D remains unclear. CDR3 length equals 18 residues. Trimming took off 4 bases at V and 0 bases at J, with 21 bases between the two ends. CDR1 is SQVTM and CDR2 is ANQGSEA in the germline V gene. CDR3 DNA: TGCAGCGTTGTAACCCACACGCTAAGTACAGCAACTAATGAAAAACTGTTTTTT. This encodes CSVVTHTLSTATNEKLFF.

The genes are TRBV12-3 or TRBV12-4 and TRBJ2-3; possibly TRBD2 for D (6 bases). CDR3 length: 12 amino acids. V shed 6 bases and J shed 5 bases, with 9 bases lying between them. CDR3 sequence (DNA): TGTGCCAGCAGCCACGGGGGAGATACGCAGTATTTT. Residues: CASSHGGDTQYF.

The chain joins TRBV4-1 to TRBJ1-2; possibly TRBD1 for D (5 bases). The CDR3 loop spans 16 amino acids. V dropped 5 bases and J dropped 2 bases, with 18 bases sitting between them. Germline CDR1 MGHRA, CDR2 YSYEKL. The CDR3, as DNA: TGCGCCAGCAGCTCGTACGCAAGGGGATCCAACTATGGCTACACCTTC. As protein: CASSSYARGSNYGYTF.

This chain links TRBV19 with TRBJ1-5; 7 nucleotides agree with TRBD1. This CDR3 has 15 amino acids. V shed 4 bases, J shed 2 bases, and the junction held 5 bases outside the gene matches. The germline gives CDR1 LNHDA, CDR2 SQIVND (reference sequence). CDR3: CASSNLGQGNQPQHF. The CDR3 nucleotides read TGTGCCAGTAGTAACCTAGGACAGGGCAATCAGCCCCAGCATTTT.

This clone was recorded only once. V and J are TRBV14 and TRBJ2-7; D gene ambiguous. Trimming left V 4 bases short and J 5 bases short, with 21 bases between. CDR1 and CDR2 (germline): SGHDN, FVKESK. The CDR3 has 16 residues. CDR3 loop: CASSPSRLKVVHEQYF. CDR3 nucleotides: TGTGCCAGCAGCCCCAGCCGGCTCAAGGTGGTCCACGAGCAGTACTTC.

This chain connects TRBV10-3 to TRBJ1-4, with 9 bases aligning to TRBD1. The CDR3 spans 16 residues. Germline-derived CDR1 and CDR2 are ENHRY and SYGVKD. The V and J ends lost 0 bases and 8 bases, in that order; junction bases with no gene match: 7. CDR3 sequence reads: CAISESLGQGSEKLFF. CDR3 bases: TGTGCCATCAGTGAGTCCCTTGGACAGGGGAGCGAAAAACTGTTTTTT.

The J gene is TRBJ2-7, the V gene TRBV10-3; TRBD2 matches at 8 bases. CDR1 and CDR2 from the germline V gene are ENHRY and SYGVKD. Losses at the gene ends were 10 bases for V and 0 bases for J; bases not matched to a gene: 14. The CDR3 spans 16 residues. CDR3 in amino acids: CATGRGGLLFSYEQYF. Here the CDR3 DNA reads TGTGCCACCGGCCGGGGGGGGCTCCTTTTCTCCTACGAGCAGTACTTC.

The V call is TRBV25-1, the J call TRBJ2-2; 7 bases are shared with TRBD2. The CDR3 extends over 15 amino acids. J was trimmed by 9 bases and V by 7 bases; bases with no gene match: 14. Germline loops: CDR1 MGHDK, CDR2 SYGVNS. CDR3 residues: CASNGAGQGVRELFF. The CDR3 nucleotides are TGTGCCAGCAATGGAGCGGGGCAGGGAGTCAGGGAGCTGTTTTTT. Using reference TRBV25-1 and TRBJ2-2 for the parts outside the CDR3, the full variable domain is EADIYQTPRYLVIGTGKKITLECSQTMGHDKMYWYQQDPGMELHLIHYSYGVNSTEKGDLSSESTVSRIRTEHFPLTLESARPSHTSQYLCASNGAGQGVRELFFGEGSRLTVL.